This T cell receptor beta chain was obtained from a study of T cells in Graves' hyperthyroidism and ophthalmopathy. General study findings and limits: Most clonotypes that expanded in the thyroid above 0.001 also showed up in blood.

The CDR3 length is 12 residues. With 2 bases removed from V and 5 bases from J, the gap between germline ends came to 9 bases. Germline CDR1 GTSNPN, CDR2 SVGIG (reference sequence). RNA transcripts served as the template for amplifying TCR beta CDR3 regions. The TCR CDR3 was amplified in a first-round RT-PCR using the HTBI primer set. One entry per CDR3 protein results from TCRdb running MiXCR on the multiplex PCR reads. The table has fewer than 350,000 distinct CDR3 sequences, 13% to 15% seen once. This clonotype was counted between two and nine times. What it binds is not known. The sequenced material came from blood. The source is a woman between 45 and 60 years old with Graves' hyperthyroidism that later progressed to Graves' ophthalmopathy. The chain has TRBV30 and TRBJ1-2; the D gene is possibly TRBD1 (5 bases). The CDR3, as DNA: TGTGCCTGGAGTAGACAGCCTTATGGCTACACCTTC. It specifies CAWSRQPYGYTF.